This T cell receptor (beta chain) was recorded in a study of blood T cell repertoires in COVID-19. Study information: Whether acute or convalescent, the COVID-19 samples came from the United States, Italy and Spain.

Original processing methods: Researchers report that nucleated cell counts were estimated from reference gene primer amplification. The repertoire was sequenced with immunoSEQ multiplex PCR; TCRdb's copy has only in-frame clones and lacks some. V, J and clone size are taken as reported in that table, and D and trimming were inferred from the DNA itself. This sample yields 200,000 to 250,000 clones, of which approximately 88% are seen a single time; 6.3% belongs to the top ten. Seattle patients were enrolled during active infection and followed longitudinally. V shed 2 bases, J shed 5 bases, and the junction held 19 bases outside the gene matches. Germline V CDR1 and CDR2: MNHNS, SASEGT. The CDR3 runs 19 residues.

The receptor was derived from a woman between 25 and 40 years old with COVID-19, enrolled during active disease. J is TRBJ2-7 and V is TRBV6-1; TRBD2 matches 9 bases. Source material: peripheral blood. The CDR3 spells CASSERGGLAGIGNHEQYV. The CDR3 region has the DNA TGTGCCAGCAGTGAACGGGGGGGACTAGCAGGTATAGGGAATCACGAGCAGTACGTC.